The 19 T cell receptor beta chains below come from one sample, sequenced in a study of spatial heterogeneity in lung cancer. TCRdb used MiXCR to reprocess the 5' RACE reads, holding one entry per CDR3 protein. The sample includes some 41,000 distinct CDR3 sequences, under 7.5% of them seen just once. Described time point: sample taken at primary tumor resection. Here the sequenced sample was PBMCs, taken at surgery. The receptors were gathered from a female donor with early-stage non-small cell lung cancer.

The J gene is TRBJ1-1, the V gene TRBV20-1; D is unresolved. The CDR3 totals 11 residues. The V end was cut by 5 bases, the J end by 8 bases, with 12 bases between. Looked up from germline, CDR1 is DFQATT and CDR2 is SNEGSKA (reference sequence). This CDR3 is CSAQPGSEAFF. CDR3 nucleotide sequence: TGCAGTGCTCAACCCGGGTCAGAAGCTTTCTTT.

This clonotype was counted only a few times. V usage is TRBV6-1 and J usage is TRBJ1-1; D may be TRBD1 (5 bases). The CDR3 sequence is 11 residues long. V was shortened by 6 bases and J by 10 bases, with 12 bases between the two germline ends. Per germline, CDR1 MNHNS and CDR2 SASEGT. DNA for the CDR3: TGTGCCAGCAGGGTTTGGGGGGGAGCTTTCTTT. Translating it yields CASRVWGGAFF.

This clonotype was detected ten times or more. The gene calls are TRBV4-1 and TRBJ2-7, with D maybe TRBD1 (6 bases). Germline V lookup: CDR1 MGHRA, CDR2 YSYEKL. Trimming removed 4 bases from V and 0 bases from J, with 10 bases in between. This CDR3 has 14 amino acids. In DNA, the CDR3 is TGCGCCAGCAGCCGGGGGACACACTCCTACGAGCAGTACTTC. Residues: CASSRGTHSYEQYF.

This clonotype was counted ten times or more. The DNA of the CDR3 is TGCGCCAGAGGAGGGACAGTGGGCTACACCTTC. It encodes CARGGTVGYTF. This sequence joins TRBV4-3 and TRBJ1-2; 7 bases are a match to TRBD1. The junction had 6 bases not matched to a gene; V was cut back by 9 bases and J by 8 bases. CDR3 length: 11 residues. Germline V gene data show CDR1 as LGHNA and CDR2 as YSLEER.

The genes are TRBV20-1 and TRBJ2-3; D call uncertain. V gave up 5 bases and J gave up 6 bases, with 12 bases separating them. This CDR3 is built from 12 residues. Germline V CDR1 and CDR2: DFQATT, SNEGSKA (reference sequence). DNA of the CDR3: TGCAGTGCTCCAGGACGGCCCGATACGCAGTATTTT. Translating gives CSAPGRPDTQYF.

This clonotype has a count of ten or more. The chain employs TRBV4-2 and TRBJ2-5, with 7 bases lining up with TRBD1. CDR1 and CDR2 (germline): LGHNA, YNFKEQ. V shed 2 bases, J shed 4 bases, and the junction held 4 bases outside the gene matches. The length of the CDR3 is 14 residues. CDR3 sequence (DNA): TGTGCCAGCAGCCAATTAGACAGGGCAGAGACCCAGTACTTC. Residues: CASSQLDRAETQYF.

The chain uses TRBV28 and TRBJ1-5, with D unclear. CDR3 length: 14 amino acids. Germline V gene sequence: CDR1 MDHEN, CDR2 SYDVKM. V gave up 6 bases and J gave up 3 bases, with 12 bases separating them. The CDR3 loop reads CASSSGNPNQPQHF. DNA of the CDR3: TGTGCCAGCAGCTCCGGGAACCCCAATCAGCCCCAGCATTTT.

This clonotype was seen only a few times. The V gene is TRBV3-1, the J gene TRBJ2-3; TRBD1 aligns across 8 bases. CDR1 is LGHDT and CDR2 is YNNKEL in the germline V gene (reference sequence). This CDR3 has 19 amino acids. Trimming took 1 base from V and 0 from J; bases not matched to a gene: 12. CDR3 amino acids: CASSQVSLGQAPSTDTQYF. CDR3 nucleotides: TGTGCCAGCAGCCAAGTGTCCTTGGGACAGGCACCTAGCACAGATACGCAGTATTTT.

This chain links TRBV2 with TRBJ1-1; D not certain. CDR1 and CDR2 (germline): SNHLY, FYNNEI. The CDR3 is 13 amino acids. V was pared by 4 bases and J by 1 base, with 7 bases between. This CDR3 reads CASSADGNTEAFF. In nucleotides, the CDR3 is TGTGCCAGCAGTGCGGACGGGAACACTGAAGCTTTCTTT.

This clonotype was seen at least ten times. V gene TRBV6-4 combines with J gene TRBJ1-1; no firm D call. Germline CDR1 reads MRHNA; CDR2 reads SNTAGT. Trimming left V 7 bases short and J 5 bases short, with 14 bases between. This CDR3 has 13 amino acids. In nucleotides, the CDR3 is TGTGCCAGCACCCCCGGACCGGGAACTGAAGCTTTCTTT. Amino acid sequence: CASTPGPGTEAFF.

This clonotype was detected ten times or more. The chain carries TRBV5-1 and TRBJ1-5; 9 nucleotides agree with TRBD1. The CDR3 has 15 residues. With 4 bases clipped from V and 9 bases from J, the junction kept 11 bases outside the gene matches. Germline V CDR1 and CDR2: SGHRS, YFSETQ. CDR3 amino acids: CASSETTGTGPPQHF. The CDR3 bases are TGCGCCAGCAGCGAAACCACCGGGACAGGGCCGCCCCAGCATTTT.

This chain uses TRBV2 with TRBJ1-5; tentatively, D is TRBD1 (6 bases). Germline V gene sequence: CDR1 SNHLY, CDR2 FYNNEI. Trimming removed 6 bases at V and 3 bases at J, with 12 bases between. This CDR3 has 14 residues. The CDR3 loop is CASRPGADNQPQHF. The CDR3 DNA reads as TGTGCCAGCAGACCGGGGGCGGACAATCAGCCCCAGCATTTT.

The chain joins TRBV6-1 to TRBJ1-2; 7 bases agree with TRBD1. This CDR3 is 14 amino acids long. J lost 2 bases, V lost 4 bases, and 4 bases had no gene match. Germline V gene lookup returns CDR1 MNHNS and CDR2 SASEGT. The CDR3 region is CASSGRQGNYGYTF. The DNA for the CDR3 is TGTGCCAGCAGTGGCCGACAGGGCAACTATGGCTACACCTTC.

This clonotype was observed at least ten times. The chain links TRBV7-2 to TRBJ2-1; 9 nucleotides match TRBD1. Trimming took 1 base from V and 1 from J; bases not matched to a gene: 5. Germline V gene lookup returns CDR1 SGHTA and CDR2 FQGNSA. The CDR3 loop spans 17 amino acids. The chain's CDR3 is CASSLVSGTGSYNEQFF. The CDR3 DNA follows: TGTGCCAGCAGCTTAGTAAGCGGGACAGGGTCCTACAATGAGCAGTTCTTC.

This clonotype was counted at least ten times. This rearrangement joins TRBV5-1 to TRBJ2-1; the D call may be TRBD1 or TRBD2 (5 bases each). CDR1 and CDR2 from the germline V gene are SGHRS and YFSETQ. CDR3 size: 16 residues. V lost 2 bases to trimming and J lost 9 bases, with 21 bases between them. CDR3 in amino acids: CASSFSWSFEGPEQFF. The CDR3 DNA sequence: TGCGCCAGCAGCTTCTCGTGGTCCTTTGAGGGGCCTGAGCAGTTCTTC.

This clonotype was seen many times. V is TRBV3-1 and J is TRBJ1-2, with 7 positions matching TRBD1. The CDR3 runs 14 residues. The germline V gene has CDR1 LGHDT and CDR2 YNNKEL (reference sequence). V lost 4 bases to trimming and J lost 3 bases; unmatched junction nucleotides: 5. The CDR3 DNA sequence: TGTGCCAGCAGCCGTCTCGGACAGGACTATGGCTACACCTTC. Translation: CASSRLGQDYGYTF.

This clonotype was detected many times. The V call is TRBV24-1, the J call TRBJ2-5; TRBD1 is a possible D gene (5 bases). CDR1 and CDR2 from the germline V gene are KGHDR and SFDVKD. Trimming pared 5 bases from V and 0 bases from J, leaving 9 bases between. There are 14 residues in the CDR3. The CDR3 region is CATSAGIYQETQYF. CDR3 nucleotide sequence: TGTGCCACCAGTGCAGGGATTTACCAAGAGACCCAGTACTTC.

A few counts support this clonotype. The chain carries TRBV5-1 and TRBJ1-6; TRBD1 aligns across 8 bases. In germline, CDR1 is SGHRS, CDR2 YFSETQ. The V segment lost 0 bases and the J segment 7 bases; nucleotides outside the gene matches: 3. This CDR3 contains 15 residues. The CDR3 sequence: CASSLEQGENSPLHF. CDR3 nucleotides: TGCGCCAGCAGCTTGGAACAGGGGGAAAATTCACCCCTCCACTTT.

This clonotype was observed a few times. The chain couples TRBV21-1 to TRBJ2-7; TRBD1, the D gene given by the table, was not confirmed from the DNA. TRBV21-1 is a listed pseudogene. This CDR3 has 14 amino acids. In DNA form, the CDR3 reads TGTGCCAGCAGCAAAGCCTGGACAGACTACGAGCAGTACTTC. Translation: CASSKAWTDYEQYF.